Below are 31 T cell receptor beta chains sequenced from a single sample in a study of cytomegalovirus exposure and HLA in healthy donors. PCR involved 60 Vbeta and 13 Jbeta primers. Clones were sequenced by immunoSEQ multiplex PCR, and TCRdb holds only the in-frame ones, with some missing. The sample lists about 96,000 clones; about four fifths were seen once. What was sequenced was PBMCs. These receptors originate from a female donor in good health and CMV-seropositive.

J is TRBJ1-2 and V is TRBV19, with D tentatively TRBD1 (5 bases). The CDR3 extends over 12 amino acids. CDR1 and CDR2 from the germline V gene are LNHDA and SQIVND (reference sequence). V was shortened by 7 bases and J by 4 bases, with 10 bases between the two germline ends. The CDR3 region is CASTHRGYGYTF. CDR3 nucleotide sequence: TGTGCCAGTACCCATAGGGGCTATGGCTACACCTTC.

The rearrangement uses TRBV5-1 and TRBJ2-5; D might be TRBD2 (7 bases). CDR3 length: 14 residues. Germline assignment: CDR1 SGHRS and CDR2 YFSETQ. The V and J ends lost 4 bases and 1 base respectively, with 11 bases between them. The chain's CDR3 is CASSGGGGQETQYF. Written as DNA, the CDR3 is TGCGCCAGCAGCGGGGGCGGGGGCCAAGAGACCCAGTACTTC.

Here the CDR3 DNA reads TGTGCCAGCAGTTACCAGAGTACCGGGACTAGCATTCAGTACTTC. Amino acids: CASSYQSTGTSIQYF. The rearrangement uses TRBV28 and TRBJ2-4; 8 bases fit TRBD2. The CDR3 is 15 amino acids. Trimming took 4 bases from V and 9 from J; bases not matched to a gene: 11. The germline CDR1 and CDR2 sequences are MDHEN and SYDVKM.

Only a few counts were recorded for this clone. This chain uses TRBV9 with TRBJ1-1; a weak D match, TRBD1 (6 bases). This CDR3 comprises 14 residues. With 3 bases removed from V and 6 bases from J, the gap between germline ends came to 15 bases. CDR1 and CDR2 (germline): SGDLS, YYNGEE. DNA of the CDR3: TGTGCCAGCAGCGACGAGGGGGTTCAGGCTGAAGCTTTCTTT. Amino acids: CASSDEGVQAEAFF.

V and J are TRBV5-1 and TRBJ2-1, with TRBD2 matching 8 bases. CDR1 and CDR2 from the germline V gene are SGHRS and YFSETQ. This CDR3 has 16 amino acids. Germline trimming cut 0 bases from V and 2 bases from J; bases unmatched to any gene: 4. Here the CDR3 reads CASSLVAGRTYNEQFF. For the CDR3, the DNA is TGCGCCAGCAGCTTGGTAGCGGGACGTACCTACAATGAGCAGTTCTTC.

This chain links TRBV5-1 with TRBJ2-1; 8 bases match TRBD2. Per germline, CDR1 SGHRS and CDR2 YFSETQ. There are 17 residues in the CDR3. The ends lost 4 bases at V and 7 bases at J; junction bases unmatched: 16. For the CDR3, the DNA is TGCGCCAGCAGCGGAGGGTGGCTAGCGGGTGGAGGGAATGAGCAGTTCTTC. Protein sequence: CASSGGWLAGGGNEQFF.

In this sample, this clone turned up once. The chain recombines TRBV29-1 with TRBJ2-7, with D possibly matching TRBD1 (5 bases). The CDR3 loop spans 16 amino acids. CDR1 is SQVTM and CDR2 is ANQGSEA in the germline V gene. The V end lost 4 bases, the J end lost 0 bases, and 19 bases lay between the germline ends. DNA of the CDR3: TGCAGCGTTGGGGGTCCTAGGGGCAGGGACTCCTACGAGCAGTACTTC. Residues: CSVGGPRGRDSYEQYF.

The V call is TRBV19, the J call TRBJ1-5; TRBD1 is a possible D gene (5 bases). The CDR3 covers 14 residues. Germline V CDR1 and CDR2: LNHDA, SQIVND (reference sequence). Between the trimmed V and J ends, which lost 3 bases and 4 bases, there was a span of 10 bases. The CDR3 loop is CASSIQGLNQPQHF. The CDR3 nucleotides are TGTGCCAGTAGTATTCAGGGCCTTAATCAGCCCCAGCATTTT. Based on the CDR3 plus reference TRBV19 and TRBJ1-5, the full variable domain is DGGITQSPKYLFRKEGQNVTLSCEQNLNHDAMYWYRQDPGQGLRLIYYSQIVNDFQKGDIAEGYSVSREKKESFPLTVTSAQKNPTAFYLCASSIQGLNQPQHFGDGTRLSIL.

The chain uses TRBV7-9 and TRBJ1-4, with 8 bases fitting TRBD1. The CDR3 length is 15 residues. V shed 3 bases, J shed 2 bases, and the junction held 2 bases outside the gene matches. The V gene's germline CDR1 is SEHNR and CDR2 FQNEAQ (reference sequence). CDR3 amino acids: CASSLYRGTNEKLFF. The CDR3 nucleotides are TGTGCCAGCAGCTTGTACAGGGGGACTAATGAAAAACTGTTTTTT.

The V call is TRBV28, the J call TRBJ2-1, with TRBD1 matching 8 bases. The CDR3 runs 15 residues. The germline V gene has CDR1 MDHEN and CDR2 SYDVKM. J lost 0 bases, V lost 9 bases, and 7 bases had no gene match. The CDR3 is CASLTGEVSYNEQFF. The CDR3 DNA is TGTGCCAGTTTGACAGGGGAGGTCTCCTACAATGAGCAGTTCTTC.

The V and J genes are TRBV28 and TRBJ1-1; D is ambiguous. Trimming stripped 7 bases from V and 1 base from J, with 13 bases between. Germline V gene sequence: CDR1 MDHEN, CDR2 SYDVKM. The CDR3 has 14 amino acids. The CDR3 spells CASTLPSRNTEAFF. CDR3 sequence (DNA): TGTGCCAGCACCCTACCCTCAAGGAACACTGAAGCTTTCTTT.

The chain uses TRBV7-2 and TRBJ1-2, with 7 nucleotides matching TRBD1. CDR3 size: 14 residues. Per germline, CDR1 SGHTA and CDR2 FQGNSA. The trim removed 1 base at V and 8 bases at J, leaving 7 bases unmatched. The CDR3 DNA reads TGTGCCAGCAGCTTAGGGAGGGGGCGGAACGGCTACACCTTC. This codes for CASSLGRGRNGYTF.

This clone was detected only a few times. This chain joins TRBV10-1 and TRBJ1-5, with TRBD1 matching 7 bases. The J segment lost 4 bases and the V segment lost 3 bases, leaving 3 bases of the junction unmatched. The CDR3 extends over 14 amino acids. Germline CDR1 and CDR2: WNHNN and SYGVQD (reference sequence). CDR3 DNA sequence: TGCGCCAGCAGTGAAGGGGGCCCTAATCAGCCCCAGCATTTT. It is translated as CASSEGGPNQPQHF.

This clone was recorded only once. The gene calls are TRBV7-3 and TRBJ2-5; D may be TRBD1 (6 bases). Trimming removed 1 base from V and 5 bases from J, with 8 bases in between. Germline CDR1 reads SGHTA; CDR2 reads FQGTGA. The CDR3 is 13 amino acids. The CDR3 region is CASSLNRDETQYF. In DNA form, the CDR3 reads TGTGCCAGCAGCTTAAACAGGGATGAGACCCAGTACTTC.

The chain combines TRBV28 with TRBJ2-5; D unclear. The germline V and J ends were trimmed by 2 bases and 5 bases, with 3 bases remaining between them. The CDR3 contains 11 residues. Germline CDR1 and CDR2: MDHEN and SYDVKM. The CDR3 sequence is CASSLPETQYF. CDR3 nucleotides: TGTGCCAGCAGTTTACCGGAGACCCAGTACTTC. Looking up the rest from reference TRBV28 and TRBJ2-5 gives the full variable domain: DVKVTQSSRYLVKRTGEKVFLECVQDMDHENMFWYRQDPGLGLRLIYFSYDVKMKEKGDIPEGYSVSREKKERFSLILESASTNQTSMYLCASSLPETQYFGPGTRLLVL.

The chain couples TRBV28 to TRBJ1-2, with 10 bases identical to TRBD1. V was clipped by 2 bases and J by 3 bases; unmatched bases: 3. The CDR3 consists of 15 residues. Per the germline V gene, CDR1 is MDHEN and CDR2 is SYDVKM. CDR3 loop: CASSLEGTGDYGYTF. CDR3 coding DNA: TGTGCCAGCAGTTTAGAGGGGACAGGGGACTATGGCTACACCTTC.

This clone was seen only a few times. This chain links TRBV28 with TRBJ2-5, with a possible D match to TRBD1 (7 bases). The germline gives CDR1 MDHEN, CDR2 SYDVKM. CDR3 size: 14 residues. V lost 5 bases and J lost 4, with 14 bases in between. The CDR3 sequence: CASSRAGQRETQYF. DNA of the CDR3: TGTGCCAGCAGTCGGGCGGGACAGAGAGAGACCCAGTACTTC.

The genes are TRBV15 and TRBJ1-1, with 9 bases aligning to TRBD1. Trimming removed 5 bases from V and 6 bases from J; junction bases left unmatched: 7. In germline, CDR1 is LNHNV, CDR2 YYDKDF (reference sequence). There are 14 residues in the CDR3. The CDR3 here is CATSGDRETPEAFF. CDR3 nucleotide sequence: TGTGCCACCAGCGGGGACAGGGAAACACCTGAAGCTTTCTTT. Full variable domain (remainder filled in from reference TRBV15 and TRBJ1-1): DAMVIQNPRYQVTQFGKPVTLSCSQTLNHNVMYWYQQKSSQAPKLLFHYYDKDFNNEADTPDNFQSRRPNTSFCFLDIRSPGLGDTAMYLCATSGDRETPEAFFGQGTRLTVV.

This chain links TRBV28 with TRBJ2-7; 8 nucleotides match TRBD1. The germline V gene has CDR1 MDHEN and CDR2 SYDVKM. This CDR3 spans 15 amino acids. J lost 0 bases, V lost 6 bases, and 7 bases had no gene match. The DNA of the CDR3 is TGTGCCAGCAGGTTGGCAGGGGGCTCCTCCTACGAGCAGTACTTC. Encoded protein: CASRLAGGSSYEQYF.

This clone was recorded once. The V and J genes are TRBV9 and TRBJ2-5; 10 nucleotides agree with TRBD1. The CDR3 covers 16 residues. Germline CDR1 reads SGDLS; CDR2 reads YYNGEE. J was trimmed by 4 bases and V by 3 bases; bases with no gene match: 9. The CDR3 reads CASSARQGALPETQYF. The DNA of the CDR3 is TGTGCCAGCAGCGCCCGACAGGGGGCATTACCAGAGACCCAGTACTTC.

V gene TRBV18 combines with J gene TRBJ1-4; D is possibly TRBD1 (6 bases). Deletions cut 2 bases from V and 7 bases from J, with 11 bases between. CDR3 size: 14 residues. Germline-derived CDR1 and CDR2 are KGHSH and LQKENI. As DNA, the CDR3 is TGTGCCAGCTCACCAGGGGGCGGTGGTGAAAAACTGTTTTTT. Its translation is CASSPGGGGEKLFF.

This clone was observed a handful of times. The chain uses TRBV2 and TRBJ1-1; D is possibly TRBD1 (5 bases). V gave up 8 bases and J gave up 8 bases, with 18 bases separating them. The CDR3 is 13 residues long. In germline, CDR1 is SNHLY, CDR2 FYNNEI. CDR3 protein: CASGTEGGIEAFF. CDR3 in DNA: TGTGCCAGCGGGACGGAAGGAGGGATAGAAGCTTTCTTT.

This clone came up a few times. The CDR3 nucleotides are TGTGCCTGGAGTTCGCAGCGGGGGGGCTACACCTTC. It translates to CAWSSQRGGYTF. The chain joins TRBV30 to TRBJ1-2; maybe TRBD1 (5 bases). Germline loops: CDR1 GTSNPN, CDR2 SVGIG (reference sequence). The V end lost 2 bases, the J end lost 8 bases, and 12 bases lay between the germline ends. The CDR3 length is 12 residues. Drawing the rest from reference TRBV30 and TRBJ1-2, the complete variable domain is SQTIHQWPATLVQPVGSPLSLECTVEGTSNPNLYWYRQAAGRGLQLLFYSVGIGQISSEVPQNLSASRPQDRQFILSSKKLLLSDSGFYLCAWSSQRGGYTFGSGTRLTVV.

This clone was counted between two and nine times. The V gene is TRBV7-6, the J gene TRBJ2-1, with D perhaps matching TRBD2 (5 bases). V shed 5 bases and J shed 5 bases, with 10 bases lying between them. The CDR3 extends over 13 amino acids. CDR1 SGHVS and CDR2 FNYEAQ come from the germline V gene. CDR3 region: CASSRRADNEQFF. The CDR3 coding sequence is TGTGCCAGCAGCCGGCGGGCAGACAATGAGCAGTTCTTC.

The chain is built from TRBV4-2 and TRBJ1-6; 9 positions agree with TRBD1. The CDR3 runs 15 residues. The trim removed 2 bases at V and 10 bases at J, leaving 6 bases unmatched. Germline CDR1 LGHNA, CDR2 YNFKEQ. The CDR3 loop is CASSQRGQGGSPLHF. CDR3 coding DNA: TGTGCCAGCAGCCAAAGGGGACAGGGAGGATCACCCCTCCACTTT.

The rearrangement joins TRBV28 to TRBJ2-2; possibly TRBD1 for D (6 bases). CDR1 and CDR2 from the germline V gene are MDHEN and SYDVKM. Trimming took off 5 bases at V and 2 bases at J, with 12 bases between the two ends. This CDR3 comprises 15 residues. The CDR3: CASSTRGYNTGELFF. The CDR3 nucleotides read TGTGCCAGCAGTACTAGGGGGTATAACACCGGGGAGCTGTTTTTT.

This chain uses TRBV6-1 with TRBJ1-5, with D unclear. The V and J ends lost 7 bases and 7 bases respectively, with 14 bases between them. This CDR3 region has 13 residues. Germline V CDR1 and CDR2: MNHNS, SASEGT. The CDR3 nucleotides read TGTGCCAGCACCCTAGGCGGGCAGCAGCCCCAGCATTTT. It codes for CASTLGGQQPQHF.

This CDR3 is CASSWTDRDEKLFF. Here the CDR3 DNA reads TGTGCCAGCAGTTGGACGGACAGAGATGAAAAACTGTTTTTT. J is TRBJ1-4 and V is TRBV6-1; TRBD1 is a possible D gene (6 bases). The CDR3 extends over 14 amino acids. The ends were cut back, 5 bases at V and 6 bases at J, with 13 bases in the middle. CDR1 MNHNS and CDR2 SASEGT come from the germline V gene.

The chain recombines TRBV5-4 with TRBJ1-6; no firm D call. CDR3 length: 13 residues. The V end lost 3 bases, the J end lost 5 bases, and 6 bases lay between the germline ends. Germline V gene lookup returns CDR1 SGHNT and CDR2 YYREEE (reference sequence). CDR3 amino acids: CASSSGDNSPLHF. Written as DNA, the CDR3 is TGTGCCAGCAGCTCGGGAGATAATTCACCCCTCCACTTT. Supplemented by reference TRBV5-4 and TRBJ1-6, the full variable domain reads ETGVTQSPTHLIKTRGQQVTLRCSSQSGHNTVSWYQQALGQGPQFIFQYYREEENGRGNFPPRFSGLQFPNYSSELNVNALELDDSALYLCASSSGDNSPLHFGNGTRLTVT.

CDR3 sequence reads: CASSVDRGSNEQFF. The CDR3 DNA follows: TGTGCCAGCAGTGTGGACAGGGGTTCCAATGAGCAGTTCTTC. This chain connects TRBV2 to TRBJ2-1; TRBD1 agrees at 9 bases. The CDR3 is 14 amino acids. CDR1 is SNHLY and CDR2 is FYNNEI in the germline V gene. V dropped 4 bases and J dropped 6; count of bases not matched to a gene: 4.

There are a few counts of this clone. At one boundary the junction diverges from the germline segment, which might be a read error. The gene calls are TRBV28 and TRBJ1-4, with D perhaps TRBD1 (5 bases). Looked up from germline, CDR1 is MDHEN and CDR2 is SYDVKM. CDR3 length: 13 amino acids. The CDR3 bases are TGTGCCAGCAGTTCGCCGGGCTCGGCAGGGCCATCCTTT. The encoded protein is CASSSPGSAGPSF.